Sample share makes the clone carrying this T cell receptor (beta chain) large. Its antigen is currently unknown. Each CDR3 protein is one row after TCRdb ran MiXCR on the multiplex PCR reads. Of some 1,400 distinct CDR3 sequences in the sample, more than 15% were seen once. Study-wide results and caveats: Greatest tumor Treg TCR overlap was with tumor naive CD4+ cells.

The material sequenced was naive CD4+ T cells sorted from blood. As to subset: naive CD4+ T cells, CD4+CD45RA+CD25-. The receptor was derived from a female donor with breast cancer.

CDR3 region: CAGAVRMGGLNYGYTF. The CDR3 region has the DNA TGTGCCGGAGCCGTCCGCATGGGTGGGTTGAACTATGGCTACACCTTC. The chain joins TRBV12-3 or TRBV12-4 to TRBJ1-2; D remains unclear. Deletions cut 11 bases from V and 2 bases from J, with 24 bases between. This CDR3 has 16 residues.